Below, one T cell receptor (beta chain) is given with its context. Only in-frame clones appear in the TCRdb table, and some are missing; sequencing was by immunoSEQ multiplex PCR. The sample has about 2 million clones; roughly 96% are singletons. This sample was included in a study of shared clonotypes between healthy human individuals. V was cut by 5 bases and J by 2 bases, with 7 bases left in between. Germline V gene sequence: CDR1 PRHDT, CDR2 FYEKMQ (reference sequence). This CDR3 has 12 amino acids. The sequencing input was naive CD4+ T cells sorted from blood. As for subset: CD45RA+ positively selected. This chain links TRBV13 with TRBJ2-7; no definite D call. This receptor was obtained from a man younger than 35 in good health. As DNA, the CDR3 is TGTGCCAGCAGCCCGCCGGCCTACGAGCAGTACTTC. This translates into CASSPPAYEQYF. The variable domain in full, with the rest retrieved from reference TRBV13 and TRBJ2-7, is AAGVIQSPRHLIKEKRETATLKCYPIPRHDTVYWYQQGPGQDPQFLISFYEKMQSDKGSIPDRFSAQQFSDYHSELNMSSLELGDSALYFCASSPPAYEQYFGPGTRLTVT.